This T cell receptor (beta chain) was identified in a study of cytomegalovirus exposure and HLA in healthy donors. The PCR employed 60 Vbeta primers together with 13 Jbeta primers. The data were produced by immunoSEQ multiplex PCR, yet TCRdb's version contains in-frame clones alone and is incomplete. The profile covers fewer than 200,000 clones, with approximately 80% appearing a single time and about 2% taken by the ten largest. This CDR3 contains 16 residues. The germline V gene encodes CDR1 SGHRS and CDR2 YFSETQ. V was shortened by 1 base and J by 0 bases, with 14 bases between the two germline ends. Study conclusions and caveats: TCR beta chains associated with HLA were, in a later analysis, more clonally expanded than equally common others. Several of the most significant clusters appeared linked to common viral pathogens, based on a later analysis.

On this clone: Its antigen is unidentified.

The sequence came from a woman in her twenties or thirties in good health and CMV-seronegative. The chain recombines TRBV5-1 with TRBJ2-7; no clear D. Sequencing was done on a sample of PBMCs. DNA of the CDR3: TGCGCCAGCAGCTTGATTTGGGCGAAGCCCTCCTACGAGCAGTACTTC. Residues: CASSLIWAKPSYEQYF.